This TCR beta chain stems from a study of T-cell reconstitution after alpha-beta-depleted transplantation in children. The length of the CDR3 is 13 residues. V was pared by 4 bases and J by 8 bases, with 5 bases of the junction left unmatched. Germline CDR1 SGHAT, CDR2 FQNNGV. Unique molecular identifiers tagged the TCRbeta library. TCRdb redid the calling of the PCR reads with MiXCR, one entry per CDR3 protein. The table includes about 500,000 distinct CDR3 sequences, about an eighth detected once. This clonotype was observed a few times. The sequencing here drew on PBMCs, mostly from graft donor cells, taken 180 days after TCRalphabeta/CD19-depleted stem cell transplant. The source of this sequence is a female patient aged 2-15 years who had a stem cell transplant for aplastic anemia, so the T cells may come from the graft donor. V is TRBV11-2 and J is TRBJ2-1, with 7 positions matching TRBD2. The CDR3 DNA follows: TGTGCCAGCAGCTCTACCGGGAGGCATGAGCAGTTCTTC. Amino acid sequence: CASSSTGRHEQFF.